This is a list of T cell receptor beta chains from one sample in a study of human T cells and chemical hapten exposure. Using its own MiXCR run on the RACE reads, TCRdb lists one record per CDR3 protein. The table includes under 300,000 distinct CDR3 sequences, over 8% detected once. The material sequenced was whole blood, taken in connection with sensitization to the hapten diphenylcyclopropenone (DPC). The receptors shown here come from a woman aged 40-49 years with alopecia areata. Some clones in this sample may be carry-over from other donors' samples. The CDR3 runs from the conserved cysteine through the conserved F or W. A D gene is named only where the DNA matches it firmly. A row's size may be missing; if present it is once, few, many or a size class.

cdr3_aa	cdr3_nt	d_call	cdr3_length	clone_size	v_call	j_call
CSARGPMREQYF	TGCAGTGCTAGAGGGCCCATGCGGGAGCAGTACTTC	NA	12	NA	TRBV20-1	TRBJ2-7
CASSHPLAGGMSSYNEQFF	TGTGCCAGCAGCCACCCCCTAGCGGGAGGGATGAGCTCCTACAATGAGCAGTTCTTC	TRBD2	19	few	TRBV11-2	TRBJ2-1
CASSTPTDYEQYF	TGTGCCAGCAGTACCCCGACAGACTACGAGCAGTACTTC	NA	13	few	TRBV6-6	TRBJ2-7
CASSLVSSTDTQYF	TGTGCCAGCAGTCTAGTATCTAGCACAGATACGCAGTATTTT	NA	14	many	TRBV12-3/TRBV12-4	TRBJ2-3
CASSPGRGRTSGTPYEQYF	TGCGCCAGCAGCCCCGGTCGAGGCCGGACTAGCGGGACCCCCTACGAGCAGTACTTC	TRBD2	19	NA	TRBV5-1	TRBJ2-7
CSAPRLAKNIQYF	TGCAGTGCTCCAAGACTAGCTAAAAACATTCAGTACTTC	TRBD2	13	NA	TRBV20-1	TRBJ2-4
CASSPQRGGGQPQHF	TGTGCCAGCAGCCCCCAAAGGGGTGGAGGACAGCCCCAGCATTTT	NA	15	NA	TRBV7-2	TRBJ1-5
CASSLVRGNTEAFF	TGTGCCAGCAGCTTGGTCAGGGGGAACACTGAAGCTTTCTTT	NA	14	few	TRBV5-5	TRBJ1-1
CASSPRWGLAKNIQYF	TGTGCCAGCAGTCCCCGGTGGGGGTTAGCCAAAAACATTCAGTACTTC	NA	16	NA	TRBV27	TRBJ2-4
CSVERGAQGTEAFF	TGCAGCGTTGAAAGAGGGGCACAGGGTACTGAAGCTTTCTTT	NA	14	few	TRBV29-1	TRBJ1-1
CSAAHGTGNYEQYF	TGCAGTGCTGCCCACGGGACAGGGAACTACGAGCAGTACTTC	TRBD1	14	NA	TRBV20-1	TRBJ2-7
CASSFSGGAGELFF	TGTGCCAGCAGCTTCTCTGGTGGGGCCGGGGAGCTGTTTTTT	NA	14	NA	TRBV3-1	TRBJ2-2
CASSEADRGLSGVGTDTQYF	TGTGCCAGCAGTGAAGCTGACAGGGGGCTTTCTGGAGTGGGCACAGATACGCAGTATTTT	TRBD1	20	NA	TRBV6-1	TRBJ2-3
CASSLTPGQSEQYF	TGCGCCAGCAGCTTAACTCCGGGACAGAGCGAGCAGTACTTC	TRBD1	14	few	TRBV5-1	TRBJ2-7
CASSQQPSGANVLTF	TGCGCCAGCAGCCAGCAGCCCTCTGGGGCCAACGTCCTGACTTTC	NA	15	few	TRBV5-1	TRBJ2-6
CASSFQVAGTDTQYF	TGTGCCAGCAGTTTCCAGGTGGCGGGCACAGATACGCAGTATTTT	NA	15	NA	TRBV28	TRBJ2-3
CASSPRPASEDEQYF	TGTGCCAGCAGCCCCCGCCCAGCGTCGGAAGACGAGCAGTACTTC	NA	15	NA	TRBV9	TRBJ2-7
CASSSGQGGYGYTF	TGTGCCAGCAGTTCGGGACAGGGAGGCTATGGCTACACCTTC	TRBD1	14	many	TRBV28	TRBJ1-2
CASSLVGTGGTIQYF	TGCGCCAGCAGCTTGGTAGGGACAGGGGGAACCATTCAGTACTTC	TRBD1	15	many	TRBV5-1	TRBJ2-4
CSARVGQVGTSGSVSQYF	TGCAGTGCTAGAGTTGGGCAGGTGGGGACTAGCGGGAGTGTGTCGCAGTATTTT	TRBD2	18	few	TRBV20-1	TRBJ2-3
CASTGILNTEAFF	TGTGCCAGCACGGGGATACTGAACACTGAAGCTTTCTTT	NA	13	few	TRBV28	TRBJ1-1
CASSMGNEQFF	TGTGCCAGCAGTATGGGGAATGAGCAGTTCTTC	NA	11	NA	TRBV12-3/TRBV12-4	TRBJ2-1
CSALAGVGYNEQFF	TGCAGTGCTTTAGCGGGAGTAGGGTACAATGAGCAGTTCTTC	TRBD2	14	few	TRBV20-1	TRBJ2-1
CSVGLPLADTQYF	TGCAGCGTTGGACTCCCCCTGGCAGATACGCAGTATTTT	NA	13	few	TRBV29-1	TRBJ2-3
CASSKGLANNEQFF	TGTGCCAGCAGTAAAGGACTAGCGAACAATGAGCAGTTCTTC	TRBD2	14	NA	TRBV6-5	TRBJ2-1
CASSPSRQETQYF	TGTGCCAGCAGCCCTTCCCGGCAAGAGACCCAGTACTTC	NA	13	NA	TRBV9	TRBJ2-5
CSGDITNEAFF	TGCAGTGGGGATATAACGAATGAAGCTTTCTTT	NA	11	few	TRBV20-1	TRBJ1-1
CASSLPGQAPNTGELFF	TGTGCCAGCAGTTTACCAGGACAGGCACCGAACACCGGGGAGCTGTTTTTT	TRBD1	17	NA	TRBV28	TRBJ2-2
CASSPGLAVDNEQFF	TGTGCCAGCAGTCCAGGACTAGCGGTAGACAATGAGCAGTTCTTC	TRBD2	15	NA	TRBV12-3/TRBV12-4	TRBJ2-1
CASSPRQGVVVREETQYF	TGTGCCAGCAGTCCCCGACAGGGGGTGGTGGTGCGGGAAGAGACCCAGTACTTC	TRBD1	18	few	TRBV28	TRBJ2-5
CASSLALAGGRDTQYF	TGTGCCAGCAGCTTAGCACTAGCGGGAGGACGAGATACGCAGTATTTT	TRBD2	16	few	TRBV7-9	TRBJ2-3
CAAGGWDQPQHF	TGTGCCGCGGGGGGGTGGGATCAGCCCCAGCATTTT	NA	12	many	TRBV6-5	TRBJ1-5
CASSSTGKQYF	TGTGCCAGCAGTTCGACAGGGAAGCAGTACTTC	TRBD1	11	NA	TRBV12-3/TRBV12-4	TRBJ2-7
CASSHLGERSGANVLTF	TGTGCCAGCAGTCACCTAGGGGAACGCTCTGGGGCCAACGTCCTGACTTTC	NA	17	NA	TRBV11-2	TRBJ2-6
CASSSGGTDIQYF	TGTGCCAGCTCATCCGGGGGAACGGACATTCAGTACTTC	NA	13	NA	TRBV18	TRBJ2-4
CSATTGVLGTDTQYF	TGCAGCGCCACGACAGGGGTACTTGGCACAGATACGCAGTATTTT	TRBD1	15	NA	TRBV29-1	TRBJ2-3
CSVGTSGYNEQFF	TGCAGCGTTGGGACTAGCGGTTACAATGAGCAGTTCTTC	TRBD2	13	few	TRBV29-1	TRBJ2-1
CASSPGLAGWEQYF	TGTGCCAGCAGCCCGGGACTAGCGGGATGGGAGCAGTACTTC	TRBD2	14	NA	TRBV7-9	TRBJ2-7
CASSHQEGVTNEKLFF	TGTGCCAGCAGCCACCAAGAGGGGGTAACTAATGAAAAACTGTTTTTT	NA	16	few	TRBV7-9	TRBJ1-4
CASSSWTGKEVTYEQYF	TGTGCCAGCAGTTCCTGGACAGGGAAAGAAGTAACCTACGAGCAGTACTTC	TRBD1	17	few	TRBV28	TRBJ2-7
CASSLVPSGRRNEQFF	TGCGCCAGCAGCTTGGTACCCAGCGGGAGAAGGAATGAGCAGTTCTTC	TRBD2	16	few	TRBV5-1	TRBJ2-1
CSARDPNKRRPNTEAFF	TGCAGTGCTAGAGATCCGAATAAAAGGCGGCCGAACACTGAAGCTTTCTTT	NA	17	NA	TRBV20-1	TRBJ1-1
CASSLAGAGGQETQYF	TGTGCCAGCAGTCTAGCGGGAGCTGGGGGCCAAGAGACCCAGTACTTC	TRBD2	16	NA	TRBV9	TRBJ2-5
CASSPGENTEAFF	TGTGCCAGCTCACCGGGGGAGAACACTGAAGCTTTCTTT	NA	13	many	TRBV18	TRBJ1-1
CASSPKYSGNTIYF	TGTGCCAGCAGCCCTAAATACTCTGGAAACACCATATATTTT	NA	14	NA	TRBV6-5	TRBJ1-3
CASSLSEYTEAFF	TGTGCCAGCAGCTTAAGTGAGTACACTGAAGCTTTCTTT	NA	13	NA	TRBV7-2	TRBJ1-1
CSVADSSWETQYF	TGCAGCGTCGCGGACTCTTCCTGGGAGACCCAGTACTTC	NA	13	NA	TRBV29-1	TRBJ2-5
CASTLPVIGGYTF	TGTGCCAGCACCCTACCGGTCATCGGGGGCTACACCTTC	NA	13	few	TRBV6-2/TRBV6-3	TRBJ1-2
CASSSVIGLATNSYEQYF	TGTGCCAGCAGCTCCGTAATTGGACTAGCAACAAACTCCTACGAGCAGTACTTC	TRBD2	18	few	TRBV12-3/TRBV12-4	TRBJ2-7
CAISLGILEPQHF	TGTGCCATCAGTTTGGGGATACTAGAGCCCCAGCATTTT	NA	13	NA	TRBV10-3	TRBJ1-5
CASSNLLAERNIQYF	TGTGCCAGCAGTAACCTCCTAGCGGAAAGGAACATTCAGTACTTC	TRBD2	15	many	TRBV2	TRBJ2-4
CSASLGGLTEAFF	TGCAGTGCTAGCCTCGGGGGGCTCACTGAAGCTTTCTTT	NA	13	NA	TRBV20-1	TRBJ1-1
CATSPTSPSYEQYF	TGTGCCACCAGCCCCACCTCCCCCTCTTACGAGCAGTACTTC	NA	14	many	TRBV15	TRBJ2-7
CASSLGGTSGRNTQYF	TGTGCCAGCAGCTTAGGCGGGACTAGCGGGAGAAATACGCAGTATTTT	TRBD2	16	NA	TRBV11-2	TRBJ2-3